The source of this TCR beta chain is a study of neoadjuvant anti-PD-1 for oral cavity cancer. Study overall: Non-progressing patients received a fourth nivolumab dose near day 43, then surgery on days 50-56.

Specified time point: after neoadjuvant nivolumab, at surgical resection. Stage II-IVA oral cavity squamous cell carcinoma was new and untreated by systemic or radiation therapy. Using immunoSEQ multiplex PCR, the repertoire was profiled, and TCRdb retains in-frame clones only, with some absent. The profile shows fewer than 1,500 clones, 59% of them singletons. The table lists this clone with a few counts. Its antigen is unknown. Study-level points and caveats: Only three patients per response group were TCR-analyzed; validation needed.

Material: tumor tissue, obtained after nivolumab (anti-PD-1) treatment. The origin of this receptor is a person aged 35-79 years with oral cavity squamous cell carcinoma.

CDR3 residues: CASSARVDEQFF. CDR3 sequence (DNA): TGTGCCAGCTCAGCTAGGGTCGATGAGCAGTTCTTC. The V gene is TRBV18, the J gene TRBJ2-1; D gene unclear. The CDR3 length is 12 residues. Germline CDR1 and CDR2: KGHSH and LQKENI. V gave up 5 bases and J gave up 8 bases, with 10 bases separating them.